This T cell receptor (beta chain) is drawn from a study of blood T cell repertoires in COVID-19. Study context: The origin of the acute and convalescent COVID-19 samples was the United States, Italy and Spain.

This CDR3 has 14 residues. Trimming shortened V by 9 bases and J by 11 bases, and 25 bases separated the two germline ends. Germline V gene sequence: CDR1 SGHTA, CDR2 FQGNSA. Profiled with immunoSEQ multiplex PCR; TCRdb holds only in-frame clones, not every one. This sample carries approximately 180,000 clones, about 81% of them seen once, and the ten largest clones take roughly 9%. The sequence was obtained from a woman in her 70s with acute or convalescent COVID-19. Sample: peripheral blood. V usage is TRBV7-2 and J usage is TRBJ1-2; D might be TRBD1 (5 bases). CDR3 nucleotides: TGTGCCAGTACTTATTTGGGGGGGGTTCAGGAGTACACCTTC. It translates to CASTYLGGVQEYTF.